This TCR beta chain was recovered during a study of T cell repertoires in ileal Crohn's disease. On the study more broadly: Biopsies of the neoterminal ileum at postoperative colonoscopy form M6 samples.

TCRdb's table, derived via immunoSEQ multiplex PCR, lists solely in-frame clones and lacks some. Counted here are more than 50,000 clones, 85% to 90% occurring once; the ten biggest clones make up approximately 2%. Germline assignment: CDR1 MNHNY and CDR2 SVGAGI (reference sequence). The CDR3 consists of 14 residues. V gave up 0 bases and J gave up 3 bases, with 8 bases separating them. Time point specified: neoterminal ileum biopsy at postoperative endoscopy, about 6 months after surgery. The specimen sequenced was ileal tissue. This TCR derives from an adult with Crohn's disease. The chain recombines TRBV6-6 with TRBJ1-2; D ambiguous. CDR3 bases: TGTGCCAGCAGTTACTCGAGCGGCGACTATGGCTACACCTTC. Translated: CASSYSSGDYGYTF.